The clone carrying this TCR beta chain showed up just a few times. Antigen: not known. These data originate in a study of blood T cells in healthy people across ages. Study observations and caveats: Roughly linear age-related decline in beta diversity appeared, significant by age around 36.

For the second PCR, which ran for about 6 to 12 cycles, a sample-barcoded 5' primer and a J-beta primer mix were used. From the 5' RACE reads, TCRdb called clonotypes with MiXCR, one entry per CDR3 protein. The sample includes about 760,000 distinct CDR3 sequences, roughly 25% of them seen just once. The CDR3 covers 17 residues. Germline trimming cut 4 bases from V and 2 bases from J; bases unmatched to any gene: 7. Germline values: CDR1 SGHDN, CDR2 FVKESK. These data also featured in a second study, about T cells of mothers and their children. From that study: Samples were obtained from a few healthy Caucasian mothers and their six children. Sequencing got over 10 million TCR beta CDR3 reads from each mother and a few million from each child. A slight, non-significant increase in overlap was found for related mother-child pairs relative to unrelated pairs.

This chain uses TRBV14 with TRBJ2-5; TRBD2 aligns across 13 bases. This TCR derives from a boy under 18 in good health. Sequencing was done on a sample of blood. The DNA of the CDR3 is TGTGCCAGCAGCCCCCACAGGACTAGCGGGAGACAAGAGACCCAGTACTTC. This codes for CASSPHRTSGRQETQYF.